This TCR beta chain was captured by sequencing in a study of cytomegalovirus exposure and HLA in healthy donors. Study-wide findings and caveats: Links to common viral pathogens appeared, in a later analysis, for several of the most significant clusters. Judged likely to be a sequencing artifact was a cluster of highly shared sequence variants.

Points on this clone: Its matching antigen is unknown.

This CDR3 contains 15 residues. Deletions cut 0 bases from V and 4 bases from J, with 11 bases between. Germline CDR1 and CDR2: SGDLS and YYNGEE. In the PCR, 60 Vbeta and 13 Jbeta primers were used. Assay used: immunoSEQ multiplex PCR; TCRdb lists only in-frame clones, some missing. The sample lists 120,000 or so clones; 80% to 90% were seen once. The source of this sequence is a male donor in good health and CMV-seropositive. V and J are TRBV9 and TRBJ2-1; possibly TRBD2 for D (5 bases). The sequenced material came from PBMCs. The CDR3 DNA reads TGTGCCAGCAGCGTAGTGTCAGGAGGTTACAATGAGCAGTTCTTC. Amino acids: CASSVVSGGYNEQFF. Combining the CDR3 with reference TRBV9 and TRBJ2-1 gives the whole variable domain DSGVTQTPKHLITATGQRVTLRCSPRSGDLSVYWYQQSLDQGLQFLIQYYNGEERAKGNILERFSAQQFPDLHSELNLSSLELGDSALYFCASSVVSGGYNEQFFGPGTRLTVL.